This TCR beta chain was captured in a study of T cell responses to AZD1222 COVID-19 vaccine. Germline lookup yields CDR1 SGHRS and CDR2 YFSETQ. The CDR3 contains 15 residues. V lost 3 bases to trimming and J lost 7 bases, with 20 bases between them. Some clones are missing from TCRdb's copy, which holds only in-frame ones; the method was immunoSEQ multiplex PCR. The table includes around 44,000 clones, around 86% detected once. The input for sequencing was peripheral blood, taken 28 days after the second AZD1222 dose. This chain links TRBV5-1 with TRBJ2-7; no firm D call. The source of this sequence is an adult who received the AZD1222 COVID-19 vaccine. CDR3 residues: CASSWVGSSSGEQYF. CDR3 DNA: TGCGCCAGCAGCTGGGTCGGGTCCTCATCCGGGGAGCAGTACTTC. Together with reference TRBV5-1 and TRBJ2-7, the CDR3 gives the full variable domain: KAGVTQTPRYLIKTRGQQVTLSCSPISGHRSVSWYQQTPGQGLQFLFEYFSETQRNKGNFPGRFSGRQFSNSRSEMNVSTLELGDSALYLCASSWVGSSSGEQYFGPGTRLTVT.